The 20 T cell receptor beta chains below all came from one sample that was sequenced in a study of cytomegalovirus exposure and HLA in healthy donors. The PCR was carried out with 60 Vbeta primers and 13 Jbeta primers. TCRdb's copy holds only in-frame clones and misses some; the assay was immunoSEQ multiplex PCR. The sample consists of roughly 170,000 clones, 84% of them appearing once. Sequencing used PBMCs. These receptors were collected from a man aged 18 to 29 in good health and CMV-seronegative.

The gene calls are TRBV11-2 and TRBJ2-3; D might be TRBD2 (5 bases). CDR3 length equals 17 residues. The germline gives CDR1 SGHAT, CDR2 FQNNGV. V was trimmed by 5 bases and J by 1 base, leaving 19 bases between them. CDR3 DNA: TGTGCCAGCAGCCTCTTTCACGCGGGTTACGGCACAGATACGCAGTATTTT. This codes for CASSLFHAGYGTDTQYF.

The chain is built from TRBV30 and TRBJ2-7; possible D gene TRBD2, 6 bases. Between the trimmed V and J ends, which lost 4 bases and 12 bases, there was a span of 19 bases. The CDR3 runs 12 residues. Germline V CDR1 and CDR2: GTSNPN, SVGIG (reference sequence). CDR3: CAWTRGGSGAYF. The CDR3 region has the DNA TGTGCCTGGACGCGTGGAGGGAGCGGCGCGTACTTC.

This clone was counted a single time. The chain combines TRBV5-4 with TRBJ2-2; 11 nucleotides match TRBD2. The CDR3 loop spans 15 amino acids. The V gene end was trimmed by 4 bases and the J gene end by 4 bases; junction bases not matched to a gene: 3. Germline assignment: CDR1 SGHNT and CDR2 YYREEE (reference sequence). This CDR3 is CASSPGTSGTGELFF. The CDR3 region has the DNA TGTGCCAGCAGCCCCGGGACTAGCGGCACCGGGGAGCTGTTTTTT.

For this clone: One junction end disagrees with the germline gene, perhaps due to a read error. This rearrangement joins TRBV7-9 to TRBJ2-5; possibly TRBD1 for D (5 bases). Per germline, CDR1 SEHNR and CDR2 FQNEAQ (reference sequence). The CDR3 spans 13 residues. The CDR3 sequence: CSSSQGRQETQYF. In nucleotides, the CDR3 is TGTTCCAGCAGCCAGGGAAGGCAAGAGACCCAGTACTTC.

V and J are TRBV5-1 and TRBJ2-1; no firm D call. The CDR3 consists of 13 residues. Per germline, CDR1 SGHRS and CDR2 YFSETQ. V was clipped by 4 bases and J by 8 bases, with 13 bases between them. The chain's CDR3 is CASSRSETDEQFF. In DNA form, the CDR3 reads TGCGCCAGCAGCCGATCAGAAACAGATGAGCAGTTCTTC.

This clone was picked up a small number of times. The chain employs TRBV19 and TRBJ1-5, with D hard to call. Trimming left V 1 base short and J 1 base short, with 8 bases between. This CDR3 has 15 residues. CDR1 and CDR2 (germline): LNHDA, SQIVND (reference sequence). The CDR3 coding sequence is TGTGCCAGTAGTATAGTTTGGGAGAGCAATCAGCCCCAGCATTTT. Protein product: CASSIVWESNQPQHF. Looking up the rest from reference TRBV19 and TRBJ1-5 gives the full variable domain: DGGITQSPKYLFRKEGQNVTLSCEQNLNHDAMYWYRQDPGQGLRLIYYSQIVNDFQKGDIAEGYSVSREKKESFPLTVTSAQKNPTAFYLCASSIVWESNQPQHFGDGTRLSIL.

The rearrangement joins TRBV6-5 to TRBJ1-2; no clear D. Germline values: CDR1 MNHEY, CDR2 SVGAGI. V lost 0 bases to trimming and J lost 7 bases, with 9 bases between them. The CDR3 length is 13 residues. The CDR3 region has the DNA TGTGCCAGCAGTTACTCCCCCAGCGGTGGCTACACCTTC. Residues: CASSYSPSGGYTF.

V usage is TRBV6-1 and J usage is TRBJ1-6; unclear D gene. V dropped 4 bases and J dropped 10 bases, with 11 bases sitting between them. The CDR3 is 13 residues long. Germline values: CDR1 MNHNS, CDR2 SASEGT. In DNA, the CDR3 is TGTGCCAGCAGTGGATACCGTGGCTCACCCCTCCACTTT. Translation: CASSGYRGSPLHF.

The CDR3 bases are TGTGCCAGCAGCCAAGCAGTGAACACCGGGGAGCTGTTTTTT. It specifies CASSQAVNTGELFF. This rearrangement joins TRBV14 to TRBJ2-2; D uncertain. Germline loops: CDR1 SGHDN, CDR2 FVKESK. This CDR3 has 14 amino acids. Deletions cut 1 base from V and 1 base from J, with 4 bases between. Full variable domain (rest looked up from reference TRBV14 and TRBJ2-2): EAGVTQFPSHSVIEKGQTVTLRCDPISGHDNLYWYRRVMGKEIKFLLHFVKESKQDESGMPNNRFLAERTGGTYSTLKVQPAELEDSGVYFCASSQAVNTGELFFGEGSRLTVL.

The V gene is TRBV5-4, the J gene TRBJ2-2; 12 bases line up with TRBD2. There are 16 residues in the CDR3. The germline V gene has CDR1 SGHNT and CDR2 YYREEE (reference sequence). V dropped 2 bases and J dropped 5; count of bases not matched to a gene: 4. The CDR3 protein is CASSLPGLAGTGELFF. As DNA, the CDR3 is TGTGCCAGCAGCTTACCGGGACTAGCGGGTACCGGGGAGCTGTTTTTT.

This chain joins TRBV5-1 and TRBJ1-2; 9 bases fit TRBD1. Looked up from germline, CDR1 is SGHRS and CDR2 is YFSETQ. J was trimmed by 3 bases and V by 3 bases; bases with no gene match: 9. The CDR3 consists of 16 residues. This CDR3 reads CASSSRQGGGDYGYTF. CDR3 sequence (DNA): TGCGCCAGCAGCTCTCGACAGGGGGGAGGGGACTATGGCTACACCTTC.

This chain joins TRBV5-8 and TRBJ1-4, with D perhaps matching TRBD1 (6 bases). The length of the CDR3 is 14 residues. Germline V gene sequence: CDR1 SGHTS, CDR2 YDEGEE. The V and J ends lost 1 base and 7 bases respectively, with 11 bases between them. This CDR3 reads CASSLRGGVEKLFF. The CDR3 DNA is TGTGCCAGCAGCTTGAGAGGGGGTGTTGAAAAACTGTTTTTT.

This sequence joins TRBV5-1 and TRBJ2-5; D unresolved. Germline V gene sequence: CDR1 SGHRS, CDR2 YFSETQ. V shed 6 bases and J shed 2 bases, with 8 bases lying between them. This CDR3 region has 12 residues. CDR3 DNA: TGCGCCAGCATGGGCAGTCAAGAGACCCAGTACTTC. Protein product: CASMGSQETQYF.

The chain combines TRBV10-3 with TRBJ2-7; 9 bases are a match to TRBD1. Trimming at V came to 9 bases and at J to 2 bases, leaving 5 bases not matched to a gene. This CDR3 has 13 amino acids. Germline V CDR1 and CDR2: ENHRY, SYGVKD. The CDR3, as DNA: TGTGCCATACGGACAGGGGAGACCTACGAGCAGTACTTC. Residues: CAIRTGETYEQYF.

The gene calls are TRBV11-2 and TRBJ2-1, with 8 positions matching TRBD2. With V trimmed by 6 bases and J by 4 bases, 8 bases remained unmatched. CDR1 and CDR2 (germline): SGHAT, FQNNGV. CDR3 size: 15 residues. DNA of the CDR3: TGTGCCAGCAGAGGCCCCAGCGGGGGTTACAATGAGCAGTTCTTC. Translating gives CASRGPSGGYNEQFF.

The chain combines TRBV30 with TRBJ1-2; a possible D gene is TRBD1 (6 bases). V dropped 4 bases and J dropped 6 bases, with 24 bases sitting between them. This CDR3 has 16 residues. CDR1 is GTSNPN, CDR2 SVGIG, per germline (reference sequence). CDR3 nucleotide sequence: TGTGCCTGGAAGGGGGATCCAGCAGGGAGTAGGGATGGCTACACCTTC. This sequence encodes CAWKGDPAGSRDGYTF.

The rearrangement joins TRBV28 to TRBJ2-7; D is undetermined. V shed 5 bases and J shed 1 base, with 12 bases lying between them. There are 14 residues in the CDR3. Germline V gives CDR1 MDHEN, CDR2 SYDVKM. CDR3 DNA sequence: TGTGCCAGCAGTCCACCCGTTCTATCCTACGAGCAGTACTTC. It is translated as CASSPPVLSYEQYF.

The CDR3 bases are TGTGCCAGCAGTTATGACAGGGACCGCGGCTACACCTTC. It is translated as CASSYDRDRGYTF. The chain links TRBV6-5 to TRBJ1-2; the match to TRBD1 covers 7 bases. CDR1 is MNHEY and CDR2 is SVGAGI in the germline V gene. Trimming cost V 3 bases and J 8 bases; bases outside gene matches: 6. The length of the CDR3 is 13 residues.

The chain employs TRBV7-9 and TRBJ2-7, with 9 bases lining up with TRBD1. V was pared by 3 bases and J by 4 bases, with 16 bases of the junction left unmatched. This CDR3 has 18 amino acids. Germline V gene lookup returns CDR1 SEHNR and CDR2 FQNEAQ (reference sequence). The CDR3 sequence is CASSFPRDRQGDLYEQYF. CDR3 in DNA: TGTGCCAGCAGCTTCCCCCGCGACAGACAGGGGGATTTATACGAGCAGTACTTC.

This chain joins TRBV27 and TRBJ2-1; 13 nucleotides agree with TRBD2. The trim removed 3 bases at V and 8 bases at J, leaving 4 bases unmatched. This CDR3 has 15 residues. CDR1 and CDR2 (germline): MNHEY, SMNVEV (reference sequence). DNA of the CDR3: TGTGCCAGCAGTTTCGGACTAGCGGGGGCGTATGAGCAGTTCTTC. The encoded protein is CASSFGLAGAYEQFF.